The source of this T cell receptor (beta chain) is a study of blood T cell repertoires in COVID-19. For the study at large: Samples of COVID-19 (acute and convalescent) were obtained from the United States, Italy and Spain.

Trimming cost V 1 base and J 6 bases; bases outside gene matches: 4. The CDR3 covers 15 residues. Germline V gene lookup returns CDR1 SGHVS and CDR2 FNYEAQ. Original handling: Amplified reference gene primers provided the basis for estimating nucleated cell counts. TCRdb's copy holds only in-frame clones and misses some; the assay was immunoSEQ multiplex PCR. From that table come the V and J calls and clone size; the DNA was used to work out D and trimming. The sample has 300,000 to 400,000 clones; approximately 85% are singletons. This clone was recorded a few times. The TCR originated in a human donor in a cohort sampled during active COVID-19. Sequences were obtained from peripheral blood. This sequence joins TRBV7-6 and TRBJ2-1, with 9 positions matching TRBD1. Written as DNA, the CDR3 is TGTGCCAGCAGCTTAGGGACAGGGGAATTCAATGAGCAGTTCTTC. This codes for CASSLGTGEFNEQFF.